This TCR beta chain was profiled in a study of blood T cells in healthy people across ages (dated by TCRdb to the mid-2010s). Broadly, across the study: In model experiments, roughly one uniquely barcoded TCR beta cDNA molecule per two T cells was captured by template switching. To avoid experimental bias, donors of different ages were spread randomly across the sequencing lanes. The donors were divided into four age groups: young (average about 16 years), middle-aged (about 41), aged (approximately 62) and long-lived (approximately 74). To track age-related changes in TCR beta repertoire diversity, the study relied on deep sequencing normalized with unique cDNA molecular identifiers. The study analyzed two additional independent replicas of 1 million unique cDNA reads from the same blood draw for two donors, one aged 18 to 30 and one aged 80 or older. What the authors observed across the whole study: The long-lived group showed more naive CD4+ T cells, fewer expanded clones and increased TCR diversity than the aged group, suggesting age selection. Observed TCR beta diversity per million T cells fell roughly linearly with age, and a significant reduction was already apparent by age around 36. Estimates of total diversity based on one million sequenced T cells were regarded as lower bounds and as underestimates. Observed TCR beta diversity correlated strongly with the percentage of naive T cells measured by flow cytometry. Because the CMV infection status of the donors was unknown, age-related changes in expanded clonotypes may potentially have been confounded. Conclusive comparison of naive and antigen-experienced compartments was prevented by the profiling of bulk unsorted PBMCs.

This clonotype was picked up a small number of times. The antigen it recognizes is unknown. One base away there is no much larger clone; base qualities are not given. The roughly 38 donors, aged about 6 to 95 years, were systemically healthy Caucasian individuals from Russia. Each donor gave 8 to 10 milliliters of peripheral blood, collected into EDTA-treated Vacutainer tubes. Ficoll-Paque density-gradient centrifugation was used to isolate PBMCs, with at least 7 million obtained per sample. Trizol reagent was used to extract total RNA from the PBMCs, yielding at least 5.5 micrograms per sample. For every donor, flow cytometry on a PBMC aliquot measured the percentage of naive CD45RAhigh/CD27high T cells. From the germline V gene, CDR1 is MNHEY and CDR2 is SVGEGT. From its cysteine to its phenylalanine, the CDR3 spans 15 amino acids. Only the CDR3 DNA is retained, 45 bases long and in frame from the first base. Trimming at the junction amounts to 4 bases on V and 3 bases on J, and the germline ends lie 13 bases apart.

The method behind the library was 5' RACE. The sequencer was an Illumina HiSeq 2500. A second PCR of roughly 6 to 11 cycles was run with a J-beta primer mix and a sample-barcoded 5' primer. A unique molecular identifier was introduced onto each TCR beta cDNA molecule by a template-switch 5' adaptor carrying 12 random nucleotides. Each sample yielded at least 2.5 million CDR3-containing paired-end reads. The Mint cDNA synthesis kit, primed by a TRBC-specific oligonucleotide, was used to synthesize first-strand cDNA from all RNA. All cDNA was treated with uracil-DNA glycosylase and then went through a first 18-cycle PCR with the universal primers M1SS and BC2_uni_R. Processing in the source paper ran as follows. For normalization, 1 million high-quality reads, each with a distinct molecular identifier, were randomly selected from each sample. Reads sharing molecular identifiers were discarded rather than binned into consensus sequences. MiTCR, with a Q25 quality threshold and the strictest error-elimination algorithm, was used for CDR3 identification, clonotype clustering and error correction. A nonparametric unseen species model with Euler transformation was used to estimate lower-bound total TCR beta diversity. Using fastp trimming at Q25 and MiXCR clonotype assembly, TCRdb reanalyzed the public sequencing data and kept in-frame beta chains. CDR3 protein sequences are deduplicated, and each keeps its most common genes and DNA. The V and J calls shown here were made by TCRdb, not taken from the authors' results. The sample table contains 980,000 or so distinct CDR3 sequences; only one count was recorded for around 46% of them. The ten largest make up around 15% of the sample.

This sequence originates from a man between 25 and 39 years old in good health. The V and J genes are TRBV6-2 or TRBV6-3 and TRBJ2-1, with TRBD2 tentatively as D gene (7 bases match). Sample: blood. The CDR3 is CASSWTGGGYNEQFF. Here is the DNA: TGTGCCAGCAGTTGGACGGGGGGCGGCTACAATGAGCAGTTCTTC.